The 28 T cell receptor beta chains in this list originate from one sample, sequenced in a study of tumor-infiltrating lymphocytes in glioblastoma multiforme. Three nested ARM-PCR rounds with V-beta and C-beta primers built TCRB libraries. TCRdb reprocessed the multiplex PCR reads with MiXCR, giving one entry per CDR3 protein. The repertoire holds about 16,000 distinct CDR3 sequences, with 73% as singletons. The sequenced sample was brain tumor tissue. The receptors derive from a male donor with glioblastoma.

The gene calls are TRBV11-2 and TRBJ1-6; D is unresolved. CDR1 and CDR2 (germline): SGHAT, FQNNGV. V lost 3 bases and J 9 bases, leaving 12 bases between the germline ends. CDR3 length: 14 residues. The CDR3 loop is CASSFDSWASPLHF. The CDR3 nucleotides are TGTGCCAGCAGCTTTGATTCGTGGGCTTCACCCCTCCACTTT.

The chain couples TRBV25-1 to TRBJ2-7, with TRBD2 matching over 7 bases. V lost 8 bases, J lost 6 bases, and 10 bases stayed unmatched. The CDR3 is 13 residues long. CDR1 MGHDK and CDR2 SYGVNS come from the germline V gene. For the CDR3, the DNA is TGTGCCAGCTCTCGGGGAGGGATTCCCGAGCAGTACTTC. Translating it yields CASSRGGIPEQYF.

This clonotype was seen at least ten times. The genes are TRBV11-2 and TRBJ2-1; D not certain. Germline V CDR1 and CDR2: SGHAT, FQNNGV. The ends were cut back, 5 bases at V and 6 bases at J, with 11 bases in the middle. The CDR3 consists of 13 residues. The CDR3 DNA sequence: TGTGCCAGCAGCCTCTCCCCAACCAATGAGCAGTTCTTC. As protein: CASSLSPTNEQFF.

V usage is TRBV6-5 and J usage is TRBJ2-7, with TRBD1 matching over 7 bases. Germline V gives CDR1 MNHEY, CDR2 SVGAGI. The trim removed 7 bases at V and 4 bases at J, leaving 10 bases unmatched. This CDR3 region has 14 residues. The CDR3 protein is CASIPRAGGYEQYF. In DNA, the CDR3 is TGTGCCAGCATACCCCGGGCAGGGGGATACGAGCAGTACTTC.

Turning to this clonotype: A much larger clone differs by one base, so this may be a read error. V and J are TRBV6-1 and TRBJ2-1; 9 bases line up with TRBD2. Germline V gene data show CDR1 as MNHNS and CDR2 as SASEGT. CDR3 length equals 15 residues. The CDR3 nucleotides are TGTGCCAGCGGTGAAGCGCGTAGCGGGAGCGATGAGCAGTTCTTC. This encodes CASGEARSGSDEQFF.

The V and J genes are TRBV11-2 and TRBJ1-5; D is possibly TRBD1 (5 bases). V lost 8 bases, J lost 11 bases, and 19 bases lay in between. The germline V gene encodes CDR1 SGHAT and CDR2 FQNNGV. The CDR3 is 13 residues long. The CDR3 loop is CASGMGGDPAQHF. CDR3 bases: TGTGCCAGCGGTATGGGGGGGGACCCAGCCCAGCATTTT.

Regarding this clonotype: A read error may account for a junction end that differs from germline. This chain links TRBV11-2 with TRBJ1-2, with 9 bases fitting TRBD1. Germline CDR1 and CDR2: SGHAT and FQNNGV. The CDR3 runs to 15 residues. CDR3 sequence reads: CASSSGTGMGYGYTF. CDR3 nucleotides: TGTGCTAGCAGTTCGGGGACAGGGATGGGCTATGGCTACACCTTC.

With regard to this clonotype: One end of the junction does not line up with germline, which may come from a read error. V gene TRBV20-1 combines with J gene TRBJ2-3, with a weak D call TRBD2 (6 bases). This CDR3 has 20 residues. Germline-derived CDR1 and CDR2 are DFQATT and SNEGSKA (reference sequence). The CDR3: CSASRPGLAGRPSSSDTQYF. The CDR3 nucleotides are TGCAGTGCTAGTCGCCCCGGACTGGCGGGAAGGCCGAGTAGCTCAGATACGCAATATTTT.

A note on this clonotype: This likely comes from a read error, as the CDR3 has no conserved phenylalanine or tryptophan at its end. The J gene is TRBJ1-2, the V gene TRBV11-3; no firm D call. The CDR3 runs 13 residues. The V and J ends lost 0 bases and 3 bases respectively, with 5 bases between them. Per the germline V gene, CDR1 is SGHNT and CDR2 is YENEEA. The CDR3 DNA is TGTGCCAGCAGCTTAGATCGTGACTATGGCTACACCTTA. Translation: CASSLDRDYGYTL.

As for this clonotype: Since a much larger clone is just one base distant, this may be a read error. This chain connects TRBV7-3 to TRBJ2-7; D gene uncertain. This CDR3 contains 13 residues. V was shortened by 3 bases and J by 6 bases, with 12 bases between the two germline ends. Germline loops: CDR1 SGHTA, CDR2 FQGTGA. CDR3 amino acids: CASSFDRPVEQYF. CDR3 coding DNA: TGTGCCAGCAGCTTTGACCGCCCGGTCGAGCAGTACTTC.

The gene calls are TRBV5-1 and TRBJ2-4; a weak D match, TRBD2 (6 bases). The V end lost 4 bases, the J end lost 9 bases, and 23 bases lay between the germline ends. Germline CDR1 is SGHRS and CDR2 is YFSETQ. The CDR3 contains 16 residues. The CDR3 nucleotides read TGCGCCAGCAGCCGGATTAGCAGGGCGAAGGAGGGCATTCAGTACTTC. Protein: CASSRISRAKEGIQYF.

The V and J genes are TRBV20-1 and TRBJ2-1; 12 bases agree with TRBD2. The CDR3 runs to 14 residues. Trimming cost V 2 bases and J 6 bases; bases outside gene matches: 2. Germline loops: CDR1 DFQATT, CDR2 SNEGSKA (reference sequence). The CDR3 sequence is CSARTSGRCNEQFF. The CDR3 DNA sequence: TGCAGTGCTAGAACTAGCGGGAGGTGCAATGAGCAGTTCTTC.

With respect to this clonotype: A junction boundary mismatches the germline segment, possibly from a read error. This chain uses TRBV6-1 with TRBJ2-1; D is ambiguous. The CDR3 covers 15 residues. The germline gives CDR1 MNHNS, CDR2 SASEGT. CDR3 DNA sequence: TGTGCCAGCAGTGAAGAAGTCGTAACATATAATGTGCAGTTCTTC. It encodes CASSEEVVTYNVQFF.

This clonotype was seen ten or more times. The chain employs TRBV11-2 and TRBJ2-2; D is ambiguous. V was shortened by 6 bases and J by 7 bases, with 12 bases between the two germline ends. CDR3 length: 13 residues. Germline V gives CDR1 SGHAT, CDR2 FQNNGV. The DNA for the CDR3 is TGTGCCAGCAGTCGGCGAGCAATCGGGGAGCTGTTTTTT. As protein: CASSRRAIGELFF.

In its sample, this clonotype was seen a few times. This sequence may be a read error, since a much larger clone differs from it by one base. The rearrangement links TRBV11-1 to TRBJ2-2; D is ambiguous. There are 12 residues in the CDR3. Germline values: CDR1 SGHAT, CDR2 FQDESV (reference sequence). V lost 5 bases to trimming and J lost 7 bases, with 8 bases between them. The CDR3 loop reads CASSILGGELFF. Here the CDR3 DNA reads TGTGCCAGCAGCATATTGGGCGGGGAGCTGTTTTTT.

This clonotype was counted a single time. The chain employs TRBV20-1 and TRBJ2-2; D gene uncertain. V shed 1 base and J shed 4 bases, with 1 base lying between them. The CDR3 covers 11 residues. Germline CDR1 is DFQATT and CDR2 is SNEGSKA (reference sequence). In DNA form, the CDR3 reads TGCAGTGCTAGAGCCACCGGGGAGCTGTTTTTT. It is translated as CSARATGELFF.

This clonotype was found a few times. The chain combines TRBV5-6 with TRBJ2-1; a possible D gene is TRBD2 (5 bases). Germline CDR1 SGHDT, CDR2 YYEEEE. The V end was cut by 3 bases, the J end by 0 bases, with 19 bases between. CDR3 length: 18 amino acids. The CDR3 is CASSSDEIDYRSYNEQFF. The CDR3 DNA follows: TGTGCCAGCAGCTCCGATGAAATAGACTATCGCTCCTACAATGAGCAGTTCTTC.

The chain recombines TRBV6-5 with TRBJ2-7, with D hard to call. Germline V gene sequence: CDR1 MNHEY, CDR2 SVGAGI. V was cut by 5 bases and J by 4 bases, with 12 bases left in between. The CDR3 extends over 13 amino acids. Here the CDR3 reads CASSAAMGYEQYF. For the CDR3, the DNA is TGTGCCAGCAGTGCCGCTATGGGGTACGAGCAGTACTTC.

Concerning this clonotype: A much larger clone lies one base from this, so it may be a read error. This CDR3 is CAWSTETGPYNEQFF. For the CDR3, the DNA is TGTGCCTGGAGTACCGAGACAGGTCCCTACAATGAGCAGTTCTTC. J is TRBJ2-1 and V is TRBV30; D may be TRBD1 (6 bases). V lost 2 bases to trimming and J lost 2 bases, with 13 bases between them. Germline CDR1 and CDR2: GTSNPN and SVGIG (reference sequence). CDR3 length: 15 amino acids.

As regards this clonotype: The junction shows a germline mismatch at one end, possibly a read error. The rearrangement uses TRBV4-2 and TRBJ2-7, with D uncertain. In germline, CDR1 is LGHNA, CDR2 YNFKEQ. The length of the CDR3 is 15 residues. CDR3 residues: CARSQDLASPYEQYF. CDR3 DNA: TGTGCCAGGAGCCAAGATCTTGCTAGTCCCTACGAGCAGTACTTC.

Points on this clonotype: One junction end does not reproduce the germline sequence, and a read error may be involved. The rearrangement uses TRBV4-1 and TRBJ1-5; D not resolved. This CDR3 contains 16 residues. Germline-derived CDR1 and CDR2 are MGHRA and YSYEKL. CDR3 DNA: TGCGCCAGCAGCCAAGTCGCTGGGGTAAGCAATGAGCCCCAGCATTTT. It is translated as CASSQVAGVSNEPQHF.

As for this clonotype: A junction boundary mismatches the germline segment, possibly from a read error. The genes are TRBV11-1 and TRBJ2-2; either TRBD1 or TRBD2 may supply D (5 bases each). Germline assignment: CDR1 SGHAT and CDR2 FQDESV (reference sequence). The CDR3 length is 15 residues. DNA of the CDR3: TGTGCCAGCAGCTTGATGGCGGCGGACACCGGGGAGTTGTCTTTT. Protein: CASSLMAADTGELSF.

As concerns this clonotype: The junction differs from germline at one of its ends, possibly a read error. The chain carries TRBV20-1 and TRBJ2-5; 9 bases fit TRBD2. CDR3 length: 15 amino acids. Germline CDR1 reads DFQATT; CDR2 reads SNEGSKA (reference sequence). The CDR3 is CSAGGPLPVQETQYF. In DNA, the CDR3 is TGCAGCGCGGGAGGGCCTTTGCCCGTCCAAGAGACCCAGTATTTC.

Comment on this clonotype: At one of its ends the junction is not consistent with the germline gene, which may arise from a read error. V and J are TRBV13 and TRBJ2-1, with D maybe TRBD2 (5 bases). There are 16 residues in the CDR3. Germline V lookup: CDR1 PRHDT, CDR2 FYEKMQ (reference sequence). The CDR3 sequence: CASNLVARTTEDEQFF. CDR3 coding DNA: TGTGCCAGCAACTTAGTCGCTAGGACGACGGAGGATGAGCAGTTCTTC.

This clonotype showed up just once. V and J are TRBV11-3 and TRBJ2-7; D call uncertain. Trimming left V 1 base short and J 2 bases short, with 15 bases between. Germline V gives CDR1 SGHNT, CDR2 YENEEA. The CDR3 extends over 16 amino acids. The CDR3 DNA is TGTGCCAGCAGCTTAGTAGTTGGCGCTCGGACCTACGAGCAGTACTTC. It encodes CASSLVVGARTYEQYF.

This clonotype occurred a few times. The CDR3 carries no conserved terminal phenylalanine or tryptophan, so it likely arises from a read error. V usage is TRBV20-1 and J usage is TRBJ2-7; 12 positions agree with TRBD2. The CDR3 consists of 15 residues. Germline V gene data show CDR1 as DFQATT and CDR2 as SNEGSKA (reference sequence). J was trimmed by 4 bases and V by 3 bases; bases with no gene match: 7. The CDR3 coding sequence is TGCAGTGCTAGGGGGCTAGCGGGAGGGTTGTACGAGCAGTACCTT. Translated: CSARGLAGGLYEQYL.

In this sample, this clonotype is large. V gene TRBV20-1 combines with J gene TRBJ1-2, with 7 bases aligning to TRBD1. Trimming took 3 bases from V and 1 from J; bases not matched to a gene: 5. CDR3 length: 14 residues. Looked up from germline, CDR1 is DFQATT and CDR2 is SNEGSKA (reference sequence). This CDR3 reads CSARRDSVNYGYTF. CDR3 coding DNA: TGCAGTGCTAGGAGGGACAGTGTTAACTATGGCTACACCTTC.

This clonotype was counted a few times. The rearrangement joins TRBV11-2 to TRBJ2-1, with D maybe TRBD1 (8 bases). V dropped 5 bases and J dropped 0 bases, with 14 bases sitting between them. Germline V gene data show CDR1 as SGHAT and CDR2 as FQNNGV. This CDR3 is built from 16 residues. CDR3 loop: CASSHRGGLSYNEQFF. CDR3 DNA sequence: TGTGCCAGCAGCCACAGGGGGGGCCTCTCCTACAATGAGCAGTTCTTC.